A single sample is the source of the 7 T cell receptor beta chains below, sequenced in a study of blood T cell repertoires in COVID-19 (TCRdb year 2020). Receptor amplification or capture employed the immunoSEQ multiplex PCR assay. TCRdb limited this immuneACCESS table to in-frame rearrangements with V and J called. A share of clones is missing; checked studies link under half to unresolved V genes, and the rest is unexplained. A total of hundreds of thousands of clones appear in this sample, approximately 84% of them only once. In total, the top ten clones hold about 1.9% of the sample. The sample was peripheral blood. The receptors were gathered from an elderly woman with acute or convalescent COVID-19.

The gene calls are TRBV11-3 and TRBJ2-3; D is ambiguous. The CDR3 consists of 14 residues. V lost 0 bases and J lost 3, with 7 bases in between. The germline gives CDR1 SGHNT, CDR2 YENEEA. CDR3: CASSLEAATDTQYF. CDR3 in DNA: TGTGCCAGCAGCTTAGAGGCAGCGACAGATACGCAGTATTTT.

This chain's CDR3 is CASSQELERYSGNTIYF. CDR3 DNA sequence: TGCGCCAGCAGCCAAGAGTTGGAGCGATACTCTGGAAACACCATATATTTT. V and J are TRBV4-1 and TRBJ1-3, with D hard to call. Germline assignment: CDR1 MGHRA and CDR2 YSYEKL. CDR3 length: 17 residues. Trimming took off 0 bases at V and 0 bases at J, with 12 bases between the two ends.

The DNA of the CDR3 is TGTGCCAGCAGCTCACGCGGGGACGGAATTTTTGGGACCATATATTTT. Amino acid sequence: CASSSRGDGIFGTIYF. The rearrangement links TRBV7-6 to TRBJ1-3, with D possibly TRBD1 on 5 matching bases. Germline loops: CDR1 SGHVS, CDR2 FNYEAQ. The V and J ends lost 4 bases and 10 bases respectively, with 23 bases between them. The CDR3 totals 16 residues.

The rearrangement uses TRBV29-1 and TRBJ2-7; D ambiguous. CDR1 and CDR2 (germline): SQVTM, ANQGSEA. The CDR3 loop spans 12 amino acids. The ends were cut back, 5 bases at V and 7 bases at J, with 15 bases in the middle. The CDR3 DNA reads as TGCAGCGTTTATCTTCCGCCGGAGGAGCAGTACTTC. Translating it yields CSVYLPPEEQYF.

J is TRBJ2-2 and V is TRBV7-2, with 9 nucleotides matching TRBD2. Trimming at V came to 4 bases and at J to 5 bases, leaving 5 bases not matched to a gene. The CDR3 is 15 amino acids. Germline V gene data show CDR1 as SGHTA and CDR2 as FQGNSA. The CDR3 DNA is TGTGCCAGCAGCTACAGCGGGGGGTATACCGGGGAGCTGTTTTTT. The encoded protein is CASSYSGGYTGELFF.

The rearrangement uses TRBV7-6 and TRBJ2-7; weak D call: TRBD2 (7 bases). Germline CDR1 SGHVS, CDR2 FNYEAQ. The CDR3 is made up of 13 amino acids. V gave up 1 base and J gave up 6 bases, with 10 bases separating them. The CDR3 here is CASSLVGGREQYF. CDR3 sequence (DNA): TGTGCCAGCAGCTTAGTGGGGGGGCGCGAGCAGTACTTC.

This chain connects TRBV5-4 to TRBJ1-1; 7 bases are shared with TRBD1. The CDR3 totals 16 residues. The V and J ends lost 4 bases and 3 bases, in that order; junction bases with no gene match: 12. CDR1 is SGHNT and CDR2 is YYREEE in the germline V gene (reference sequence). The CDR3 bases are TGTGCCAGCAGCCCTTCACTGGACAGGAGGGACACTGAAGCTTTCTTT. Its protein is CASSPSLDRRDTEAFF.